These T cell receptor beta chains were read from a single sample in a study of T cell repertoires in cytomegalovirus infection. TCRdb ran MiXCR on the reads and lists one entry per CDR3 protein. The sample yields almost 300,000 distinct CDR3 sequences, about 8.8% seen once. The sequenced sample was PBMCs. These receptors were obtained from a human donor in good health (CMV status not recorded). Some clones in this sample may be carry-over from other donors' samples. Both conserved end residues are part of each CDR3. The order of the fields is CDR3 protein, CDR3 DNA, D gene, J gene, V gene, clone size. D genes are given only for firm matches. For some rows the clone size is stated as once, few or many, or as a class when expanded; others skip it.

CDR3aa: CASSYSRQNEQFF
CDR3nt: TGTGCCAGCAGTTACTCTAGGCAGAATGAGCAGTTCTTC
d_gene: -
j_gene: TRBJ2-1
v_gene: TRBV6-2/TRBV6-3
abundance: many

CDR3aa: CSVIRVAGELFF
CDR3nt: TGCAGCGTGATCAGGGTGGCCGGGGAGCTGTTTTTT
d_gene: -
j_gene: TRBJ2-2
v_gene: TRBV29-1
abundance: -

CDR3aa: CASRPARDYTDTQYF
CDR3nt: TGTGCCAGCAGACCGGCCCGGGACTACACAGATACGCAGTATTTT
d_gene: TRBD2
j_gene: TRBJ2-3
v_gene: TRBV12-3/TRBV12-4
abundance: many

CDR3aa: CASSFPGRTNTGELFF
CDR3nt: TGTGCCAGCAGTTTCCCCGGGAGGACGAACACCGGGGAGCTGTTTTTT
d_gene: TRBD2
j_gene: TRBJ2-2
v_gene: TRBV27
abundance: many

CDR3aa: CASSPRDRIGGTDTQYF
CDR3nt: TGTGCCAGCAGCCCCCGGGACCGCATAGGGGGCACAGATACGCAGTATTTT
d_gene: -
j_gene: TRBJ2-3
v_gene: TRBV12-3/TRBV12-4
abundance: many

CDR3aa: CASSYLQGGNEQFF
CDR3nt: TGTGCCAGCAGTTACCTACAGGGCGGCAATGAGCAGTTCTTC
d_gene: -
j_gene: TRBJ2-1
v_gene: TRBV6-2/TRBV6-3
abundance: -

CDR3aa: CASSLGQLTATNEKLFF
CDR3nt: TGTGCCAGCAGCTTAGGGCAACTGACTGCAACTAATGAAAAACTGTTTTTT
d_gene: -
j_gene: TRBJ1-4
v_gene: TRBV7-9
abundance: many

CDR3aa: CASIPRGTAEAFF
CDR3nt: TGTGCCAGTATTCCTCGGGGGACGGCTGAAGCTTTCTTT
d_gene: -
j_gene: TRBJ1-1
v_gene: TRBV19
abundance: many

CDR3aa: CASSTSTVSAAQYF
CDR3nt: TGTGCCAGCAGTACCTCGACCGTATCGGCGGCCCAGTACTTC
d_gene: -
j_gene: TRBJ2-5
v_gene: TRBV28
abundance: many

CDR3aa: CASKGAVGTEAFF
CDR3nt: TGTGCCAGCAAGGGGGCCGTAGGCACTGAAGCTTTCTTT
d_gene: TRBD1
j_gene: TRBJ1-1
v_gene: TRBV28
abundance: many

CDR3aa: CASSQTSGANTGELFF
CDR3nt: TGTGCCAGCAGCCAGACTAGCGGGGCCAACACCGGGGAGCTGTTTTTT
d_gene: TRBD2
j_gene: TRBJ2-2
v_gene: TRBV3-1
abundance: many

CDR3aa: CASGHGTAPSGYTF
CDR3nt: TGTGCTAGTGGGCATGGGACCGCCCCGAGTGGCTACACCTTC
d_gene: -
j_gene: TRBJ1-2
v_gene: TRBV12-5
abundance: many

CDR3aa: CSAHPGPPDTQYF
CDR3nt: TGCAGTGCCCATCCCGGGCCCCCGGATACGCAGTATTTT
d_gene: -
j_gene: TRBJ2-3
v_gene: TRBV20-1
abundance: -

CDR3aa: CASSPRGGRYNEQFF
CDR3nt: TGTGCCAGCAGCCCGCGGGGGGGCCGCTACAATGAGCAGTTCTTC
d_gene: TRBD2
j_gene: TRBJ2-1
v_gene: TRBV7-3
abundance: many

CDR3aa: CATTHRRTTNTGELFF
CDR3nt: TGTGCGACTACCCACCGTCGGACTACGAACACCGGGGAGCTGTTTTTT
d_gene: -
j_gene: TRBJ2-2
v_gene: TRBV6-1
abundance: -

CDR3aa: CSARGPHTEAFF
CDR3nt: TGCAGTGCTAGGGGGCCTCATACTGAAGCTTTCTTT
d_gene: -
j_gene: TRBJ1-1
v_gene: TRBV20-1
abundance: -

CDR3aa: CASNPLGWTGGYGYTF
CDR3nt: TGTGCCAGTAATCCCCTAGGCTGGACAGGGGGCTATGGCTACACCTTC
d_gene: TRBD1
j_gene: TRBJ1-2
v_gene: TRBV19
abundance: -

CDR3aa: CASSPRTRNTEAFF
CDR3nt: TGTGCCAGCAGCCCCCGGACAAGGAACACTGAAGCTTTCTTT
d_gene: -
j_gene: TRBJ1-1
v_gene: TRBV7-2
abundance: many

CDR3aa: CASSPETARETQYF
CDR3nt: TGCGCCAGCAGCCCGGAGACAGCTCGAGAGACCCAGTACTTC
d_gene: -
j_gene: TRBJ2-5
v_gene: TRBV5-1
abundance: many

CDR3aa: CASRPSGGPAGNEKLFF
CDR3nt: TGCGCCAGCAGGCCTTCGGGGGGACCTGCCGGTAATGAAAAACTGTTTTTT
d_gene: -
j_gene: TRBJ1-4
v_gene: TRBV5-1
abundance: -

CDR3aa: CASSPGRRGSNEKLFF
CDR3nt: TGTGCCAGCAGCCCGGGTCGCAGGGGCAGTAATGAAAAACTGTTTTTT
d_gene: -
j_gene: TRBJ1-4
v_gene: TRBV7-2
abundance: many

CDR3aa: CASSASVDKVETQYF
CDR3nt: TGTGCCAGCAGTGCAAGCGTAGACAAAGTTGAGACCCAGTACTTC
d_gene: -
j_gene: TRBJ2-5
v_gene: TRBV9
abundance: many

CDR3aa: CASSLTSGGADEQFF
CDR3nt: TGTGCCAGCAGCCTGACTAGCGGGGGGGCAGATGAGCAGTTCTTC
d_gene: TRBD2
j_gene: TRBJ2-1
v_gene: TRBV6-5
abundance: -

CDR3aa: CSGSGATGELFF
CDR3nt: TGCAGTGGGAGCGGGGCCACCGGGGAGCTGTTTTTT
d_gene: TRBD2
j_gene: TRBJ2-2
v_gene: TRBV20-1
abundance: many

CDR3aa: CASSYSGRETMNTEAFF
CDR3nt: TGTGCCAGCAGTTACTCGGGAAGAGAGACCATGAACACTGAAGCTTTCTTT
d_gene: -
j_gene: TRBJ1-1
v_gene: TRBV6-5
abundance: many

CDR3aa: CASSSGSGLWPGNTIYF
CDR3nt: TGTGCCAGCAGCTCAGGTTCGGGGTTGTGGCCTGGAAACACCATATATTTT
d_gene: -
j_gene: TRBJ1-3
v_gene: TRBV7-2
abundance: many

CDR3aa: CASSQDSGGALSSYNEQFF
CDR3nt: TGCGCCAGCAGCCAAGATAGCGGGGGGGCCCTTAGCTCCTACAATGAGCAGTTCTTC
d_gene: TRBD2
j_gene: TRBJ2-1
v_gene: TRBV4-3
abundance: many

CDR3aa: CASRRAGGQNTGELFF
CDR3nt: TGTGCCAGCCGGAGGGCGGGGGGCCAGAACACCGGGGAGCTGTTTTTT
d_gene: TRBD2
j_gene: TRBJ2-2
v_gene: TRBV11-2
abundance: many

CDR3aa: CASPPPDMLTDTQYF
CDR3nt: TGTGCCAGCCCGCCCCCCGACATGTTGACAGATACGCAGTATTTT
d_gene: -
j_gene: TRBJ2-3
v_gene: TRBV6-1
abundance: many

CDR3aa: CASSLGAAGTGIYEQYF
CDR3nt: TGTGCCAGCAGCTTGGGAGCGGCCGGGACAGGGATCTACGAGCAGTACTTC
d_gene: TRBD1
j_gene: TRBJ2-7
v_gene: TRBV5-4
abundance: many

CDR3aa: CASSGDRDYGYTF
CDR3nt: TGCGCCAGCAGCGGGGACAGGGACTATGGCTACACCTTC
d_gene: TRBD1
j_gene: TRBJ1-2
v_gene: TRBV5-1
abundance: many

CDR3aa: CASNSGGFADTQYF
CDR3nt: TGTGCCAGCAACTCGGGGGGCTTTGCAGATACGCAGTATTTT
d_gene: -
j_gene: TRBJ2-3
v_gene: TRBV5-4
abundance: many

CDR3aa: CASSLALGWGETQYF
CDR3nt: TGTGCCAGCAGCTTAGCGCTAGGATGGGGTGAGACCCAGTACTTC
d_gene: -
j_gene: TRBJ2-5
v_gene: TRBV7-2
abundance: -

CDR3aa: CASTGANYGYTF
CDR3nt: TGTGCCAGCACCGGGGCTAACTATGGCTACACCTTC
d_gene: -
j_gene: TRBJ1-2
v_gene: TRBV28
abundance: -

CDR3aa: CATDPGQGSEQYF
CDR3nt: TGTGCCACCGATCCGGGACAGGGGAGCGAGCAGTACTTC
d_gene: TRBD1
j_gene: TRBJ2-7
v_gene: TRBV6-6
abundance: -

CDR3aa: CASSQERDRAQAFF
CDR3nt: TGCGCCAGCAGCCAAGAGCGAGACAGGGCCCAAGCTTTCTTT
d_gene: TRBD1
j_gene: TRBJ1-1
v_gene: TRBV4-1
abundance: few

CDR3aa: CASSSTGGGREWTDTQYF
CDR3nt: TGTGCCAGCAGCTCGACCGGGGGGGGGCGCGAGTGGACAGATACGCAGTATTTT
d_gene: TRBD2
j_gene: TRBJ2-3
v_gene: TRBV11-2
abundance: few

CDR3aa: CATRLGELFF
CDR3nt: TGTGCCACTCGACTCGGGGAGCTGTTTTTT
d_gene: -
j_gene: TRBJ2-2
v_gene: TRBV28
abundance: few

CDR3aa: CASSFTGGETQYF
CDR3nt: TGTGCCAGCAGTTTCACAGGGGGAGAGACCCAGTACTTC
d_gene: TRBD1
j_gene: TRBJ2-5
v_gene: TRBV12-3/TRBV12-4
abundance: many

CDR3aa: CSALTAYQETQYF
CDR3nt: TGCAGTGCTTTGACAGCGTACCAAGAGACCCAGTACTTC
d_gene: -
j_gene: TRBJ2-5
v_gene: TRBV20-1
abundance: many

CDR3aa: CASNRKTTGSGANVLTF
CDR3nt: TGTGCCAGCAACCGGAAGACAACAGGGTCTGGGGCCAACGTCCTGACTTTC
d_gene: -
j_gene: TRBJ2-6
v_gene: TRBV27
abundance: many

CDR3aa: CASSPIGGAGGYTF
CDR3nt: TGTGCCAGCAGCCCGATTGGGGGCGCAGGGGGCTACACCTTC
d_gene: -
j_gene: TRBJ1-2
v_gene: TRBV7-2
abundance: many

CDR3aa: CASSTRTDLTEAFF
CDR3nt: TGTGCCAGCAGCACTCGGACAGACCTCACTGAAGCTTTCTTT
d_gene: -
j_gene: TRBJ1-1
v_gene: TRBV5-5
abundance: many